This TCR beta chain derives from a study of blood T cell repertoires in COVID-19. Study at large: Researchers got acute and convalescent COVID-19 samples from the United States, Italy and Spain. Sample material is recorded as cDNA or gDNA derived from T cells, B-cell-depleted T cells, or PBMCs.

Per germline, CDR1 SEHNR and CDR2 FQNEAQ (reference sequence). Deletions cut 7 bases from V and 4 bases from J, with 16 bases between. The CDR3 has 14 residues. As handled by the study authors: Amplifying reference gene primers gave estimates of nucleated cell counts. This table comes from immunoSEQ multiplex PCR, and its TCRdb copy is limited to in-frame clones, with some not included. The V and J calls and the clone size are those of that table, but D and trimming were determined from the DNA. There are 200,000 to 250,000 clones in the sample; approximately 84% occur only once, and approximately 0.89% lies in the top ten.

The receptor's source is a man aged 35 to 55 with acute or convalescent COVID-19. Input material: peripheral blood. V and J are TRBV7-9 and TRBJ1-2; unclear D gene. The CDR3 loop reads CASTSPGSSYGYTF. DNA of the CDR3: TGTGCCAGCACCTCACCCGGGAGCAGCTATGGCTACACCTTC. Complete variable domain (other parts from reference TRBV7-9 and TRBJ1-2): DTGVSQNPRHKITKRGQNVTFRCDPISEHNRLYWYRQTLGQGPEFLTYFQNEAQLEKSRLLSDRFSAERPKGSFSTLEIQRTEQGDSAMYLCASTSPGSSYGYTFGSGTRLTVV.